Below, 29 T cell receptor beta chains from the same sample are listed, as sequenced in a study of T cells in narcolepsy. Libraries were prepared by immunoSEQ multiplex PCR; TCRdb keeps only in-frame clonotypes and omits some of them. The table shows about 25,000 clones, with roughly 80% occurring only once. The specimen was CD45RA- memory CD4+ T cells from PBMCs. The receptors stem from a human donor with narcolepsy.

The rearrangement joins TRBV28 to TRBJ1-6; D possibly corresponds to TRBD1 (5 bases). Germline assignment: CDR1 MDHEN and CDR2 SYDVKM. Between the trimmed V and J ends, which lost 3 bases and 7 bases, there was a span of 10 bases. This CDR3 region has 14 residues. In DNA, the CDR3 is TGTGCCAGCAGTTTTGCCAGGGTAAATTCACCCCTCCACTTT. Translating it yields CASSFARVNSPLHF. The full variable domain, with the rest looked up from reference TRBV28 and TRBJ1-6, is DVKVTQSSRYLVKRTGEKVFLECVQDMDHENMFWYRQDPGLGLRLIYFSYDVKMKEKGDIPEGYSVSREKKERFSLILESASTNQTSMYLCASSFARVNSPLHFGNGTRLTVT.

The gene calls are TRBV28 and TRBJ1-3; D gene uncertain. Trimming cost V 4 bases and J 0 bases, with 10 bases left between them. CDR1 is MDHEN and CDR2 is SYDVKM in the germline V gene. The CDR3 length is 15 residues. The CDR3 DNA reads as TGTGCCAGCAGTTCCCTGCATCTCTCTGGAAACACCATATATTTT. Its protein product is CASSSLHLSGNTIYF.

V is TRBV10-3 and J is TRBJ2-2, with D perhaps TRBD1 or TRBD2 (7 bases each). CDR3 size: 16 residues. Trimming left V 6 bases short and J 0 bases short, with 14 bases between. Germline CDR1 and CDR2: ENHRY and SYGVKD. The CDR3 region is CAIREGAGANTGELFF. CDR3 in DNA: TGTGCCATCAGAGAGGGGGCGGGGGCGAACACCGGGGAGCTGTTTTTT.

The CDR3 sequence is CASSLASGAYEQYF. In DNA form, the CDR3 reads TGTGCCAGCAGCTTGGCTAGCGGGGCCTACGAGCAGTACTTC. The V and J genes are TRBV5-5 and TRBJ2-7, with TRBD2 identical over 9 bases. J gave up 2 bases and V 0 bases, and 0 bases lay outside the gene matches. CDR1 and CDR2 (germline): SGHKS, YYEKEE (reference sequence). This CDR3 is built from 14 residues.

The chain is built from TRBV6-6 and TRBJ2-2, with a weak D call TRBD2 (5 bases). V dropped 5 bases and J dropped 6 bases, with 13 bases sitting between them. This CDR3 is 14 amino acids long. Germline CDR1 MNHNY, CDR2 SVGAGI (reference sequence). The CDR3 here is CASSATGFAGELFF. The CDR3, as DNA: TGTGCCAGCAGTGCCACGGGATTTGCCGGGGAGCTGTTTTTT.

The chain employs TRBV7-2 and TRBJ2-6; TRBD1 agrees at 9 bases. The CDR3 covers 17 residues. The germline V gene encodes CDR1 SGHTA and CDR2 FQGNSA. V shed 5 bases, J shed 1 base, and the junction held 6 bases outside the gene matches. CDR3 coding DNA: TGTGCCAGCAGCCCCCGACAGGGGGGGTCTGGGGCCAACGTCCTGACTTTC. Its translation is CASSPRQGGSGANVLTF. The whole variable domain, filled in from reference TRBV7-2 and TRBJ2-6, reads GAGVSQSPSNKVTEKGKDVELRCDPISGHTALYWYRQSLGQGLEFLIYFQGNSAPDKSGLPSDRFSAERTGGSVSTLTIQRTQQEDSAVYLCASSPRQGGSGANVLTFGAGSRLTVL.

This clone was recorded once. The V gene is TRBV6-5, the J gene TRBJ2-7, with TRBD1 matching 7 bases. The CDR3 is made up of 12 amino acids. The J segment lost 4 bases and the V segment lost 10 bases, leaving 7 bases of the junction unmatched. The V gene's germline CDR1 is MNHEY and CDR2 SVGAGI. The CDR3 DNA reads TGTGCCACCCGACAGGGAAGTTACGAGCAGTACTTC. Amino acid sequence: CATRQGSYEQYF.

This clone was counted a single time. The chain links TRBV6-5 to TRBJ2-4; the match to TRBD1 covers 9 bases. The CDR3 is made up of 15 amino acids. The J segment lost 7 bases and the V segment lost 5 bases, leaving 9 bases of the junction unmatched. Per the germline V gene, CDR1 is MNHEY and CDR2 is SVGAGI. CDR3 nucleotide sequence: TGTGCCAGCAGTCCAAAGACAGGGGGGAGGAACATTCAGTACTTC. Its protein product is CASSPKTGGRNIQYF.

The genes are TRBV2 and TRBJ1-3; D remains unclear. Trimming stripped 1 base from V and 0 bases from J, with 7 bases between. The germline CDR1 and CDR2 sequences are SNHLY and FYNNEI. The CDR3 runs 15 residues. Here the CDR3 DNA reads TGTGCCAGCAGTGAAGGCGGATACTCTGGAAACACCATATATTTT. Translated, it gives CASSEGGYSGNTIYF.

V and J are TRBV5-1 and TRBJ1-5; 9 nucleotides align to TRBD1. Germline assignment: CDR1 SGHRS and CDR2 YFSETQ. CDR3 length: 17 residues. V trimming: 5 bases; J trimming: 2 bases; junction bases outside the gene matches: 11. CDR3 region: CASSYAPGQGGNQPQHF. CDR3 in DNA: TGCGCCAGCAGTTATGCGCCGGGACAGGGCGGCAATCAGCCCCAGCATTTT.

The V gene is TRBV29-1, the J gene TRBJ2-1; D possibly matches TRBD1 or TRBD2 (5 bases each). Germline CDR1 is SQVTM and CDR2 is ANQGSEA. The CDR3 contains 14 residues. Deletions cut 7 bases from V and 8 bases from J, with 21 bases between. CDR3 region: CSGQLGALWDEQFF. The CDR3 DNA sequence: TGCAGCGGTCAACTAGGGGCCCTTTGGGATGAGCAGTTCTTC.

The chain joins TRBV11-3 to TRBJ1-2; weak D call: TRBD1 (5 bases). Germline V gene sequence: CDR1 SGHNT, CDR2 YENEEA. V was cut by 0 bases and J by 7 bases, with 18 bases left in between. This CDR3 is 16 amino acids long. This CDR3 reads CASSLDGGRIGGGYTF. The CDR3 nucleotides read TGTGCCAGCAGCTTAGACGGTGGTCGCATTGGGGGTGGCTACACCTTC.

The V and J genes are TRBV6-6 and TRBJ1-6; possibly TRBD1 for D (5 bases). The germline V gene has CDR1 MNHNY and CDR2 SVGAGI (reference sequence). Trimming took 0 bases from V and 7 from J, leaving 7 bases between them. The CDR3 spans 14 residues. CDR3 nucleotide sequence: TGTGCCAGCAGTTACTCGGGACCGAATTCACCCCTCCACTTT. It codes for CASSYSGPNSPLHF.

The gene calls are TRBV5-1 and TRBJ2-3; 8 nucleotides agree with TRBD2. The CDR3 contains 12 residues. The germline CDR1 and CDR2 sequences are SGHRS and YFSETQ. V shed 4 bases, J shed 11 bases, and the junction held 6 bases outside the gene matches. This chain's CDR3 is CASSVGLGMQYF. The CDR3 DNA sequence: TGCGCCAGCAGCGTGGGACTAGGAATGCAGTATTTT.

The chain has TRBV2 and TRBJ1-2, with 7 bases identical to TRBD1. The CDR3 sequence is 14 residues long. V shed 7 bases and J 6 bases; nucleotides not matched to a gene: 11. Germline values: CDR1 SNHLY, CDR2 FYNNEI. This CDR3 is CASIQNRGGHGYTF. The CDR3 DNA is TGTGCCAGCATTCAAAACAGGGGAGGACATGGCTACACCTTC.

The V and J genes are TRBV6-1 and TRBJ1-6, with 8 bases aligning to TRBD1. The V gene end was trimmed by 6 bases and the J gene end by 7 bases; junction bases not matched to a gene: 2. Looked up from germline, CDR1 is MNHNS and CDR2 is SASEGT. The CDR3 has 13 residues. The CDR3 bases are TGTGCCAGCAGACGACAGGGGAATTCACCCCTCCACTTT. It translates to CASRRQGNSPLHF.

J is TRBJ2-4 and V is TRBV27; 9 bases line up with TRBD1. Germline CDR1 and CDR2: MNHEY and SMNVEV (reference sequence). Trimming removed 6 bases from V and 0 bases from J; junction bases left unmatched: 9. CDR3 length: 17 amino acids. The CDR3 here is CASSRLTGGLAKNIQYF. CDR3 sequence (DNA): TGTGCCAGCAGCCGCTTGACAGGGGGGTTAGCCAAAAACATTCAGTACTTC.

This sequence joins TRBV7-3 and TRBJ1-2, with D uncertain. Per the germline V gene, CDR1 is SGHTA and CDR2 is FQGTGA. The CDR3 contains 12 residues. V lost 4 bases, J lost 6 bases, and 9 bases lay in between. CDR3 coding DNA: TGTGCCAGCAGCTATCGGGGAGATGGCTACACCTTC. Protein: CASSYRGDGYTF.

This clone was observed once. The J gene is TRBJ2-2, the V gene TRBV7-9; 7 nucleotides agree with TRBD2. The V gene end was trimmed by 5 bases and the J gene end by 1 base; junction bases not matched to a gene: 7. The length of the CDR3 is 16 residues. Germline V CDR1 and CDR2: SEHNR, FQNEAQ (reference sequence). The CDR3, as DNA: TGTGCCAGCAGCGCTCGACTAGCAGAGAACACCGGGGAGCTGTTTTTT. This codes for CASSARLAENTGELFF.

This chain uses TRBV18 with TRBJ1-5; D remains unclear. CDR1 KGHSH and CDR2 LQKENI come from the germline V gene. V lost 8 bases and J lost 5, with 13 bases in between. This CDR3 contains 13 residues. The CDR3 protein is CASALGSDQPQHF. The DNA for the CDR3 is TGTGCCAGCGCCTTGGGGTCTGATCAGCCCCAGCATTTT.

The V gene is TRBV5-6, the J gene TRBJ2-3, with D uncertain. V shed 6 bases and J shed 0 bases, with 11 bases lying between them. The germline V gene encodes CDR1 SGHDT and CDR2 YYEEEE. CDR3 length equals 14 residues. The chain's CDR3 is CASKVSSSTDTQYF. CDR3 DNA sequence: TGTGCCAGCAAAGTGAGTTCTAGCACAGATACGCAGTATTTT. Full variable domain (outside the CDR3, taken from reference TRBV5-6 and TRBJ2-3): DAGVTQSPTHLIKTRGQQVTLRCSPKSGHDTVSWYQQALGQGPQFIFQYYEEEERQRGNFPDRFSGHQFPNYSSELNVNALLLGDSALYLCASKVSSSTDTQYFGPGTRLTVL.

The V gene is TRBV5-4, the J gene TRBJ2-3; no clear D gene. V gave up 0 bases and J gave up 0 bases, with 8 bases separating them. The CDR3 extends over 15 amino acids. Germline CDR1 is SGHNT and CDR2 is YYREEE (reference sequence). CDR3 nucleotides: TGTGCCAGCAGCTTGGGGAGTGCTAGCACAGATACGCAGTATTTT. This encodes CASSLGSASTDTQYF.

This chain uses TRBV6-1 with TRBJ2-5; a weak D match, TRBD2 (6 bases). The J call could be wrong; TRBJ2-7 is a better fit for the DNA end. The CDR3 is 14 amino acids. In germline, CDR1 is MNHNS, CDR2 SASEGT. CDR3 coding DNA: TGTGCCAGCAGCGTCACGGGACTGCCTTACGAGCAGTACTTC. It yields the protein CASSVTGLPYEQYF.

V and J are TRBV5-1 and TRBJ1-1; TRBD1 matches 8 bases. The CDR3 length is 17 residues. From germline, CDR1 is SGHRS and CDR2 YFSETQ. V dropped 4 bases and J dropped 1; count of bases not matched to a gene: 12. This CDR3 reads CASSSGLLTGANTEAFF. The CDR3 DNA is TGCGCCAGCAGCAGCGGCTTACTGACAGGGGCGAACACTGAAGCTTTCTTT. The whole variable domain, filled in from reference TRBV5-1 and TRBJ1-1, reads KAGVTQTPRYLIKTRGQQVTLSCSPISGHRSVSWYQQTPGQGLQFLFEYFSETQRNKGNFPGRFSGRQFSNSRSEMNVSTLELGDSALYLCASSSGLLTGANTEAFFGQGTRLTVV.

The chain is built from TRBV5-1 and TRBJ1-4; D uncertain. V was shortened by 3 bases and J by 5 bases, with 14 bases between the two germline ends. The CDR3 is 15 residues long. Germline CDR1 reads SGHRS; CDR2 reads YFSETQ. The CDR3 spells CASSSSGRQNEKLFF. CDR3 coding DNA: TGCGCCAGCAGCTCCTCGGGCCGACAAAATGAAAAACTGTTTTTT.

The CDR3 DNA reads as TGTGCCACCAGCAGAGTTGGAAGCAATCAGCCCCAGCATTTT. This gives the protein CATSRVGSNQPQHF. This chain joins TRBV15 and TRBJ1-5; D gene unclear. The germline CDR1 and CDR2 sequences are LNHNV and YYDKDF (reference sequence). The CDR3 runs to 14 residues. The V end lost 1 base, the J end lost 1 base, and 5 bases lay between the germline ends. Filled out from reference TRBV15 and TRBJ1-5, the complete variable domain reads DAMVIQNPRYQVTQFGKPVTLSCSQTLNHNVMYWYQQKSSQAPKLLFHYYDKDFNNEADTPDNFQSRRPNTSFCFLDIRSPGLGDTAMYLCATSRVGSNQPQHFGDGTRLSIL.

The V gene is TRBV5-1, the J gene TRBJ2-5; 15 bases line up with TRBD2. The germline CDR1 and CDR2 sequences are SGHRS and YFSETQ. The CDR3 spans 16 residues. The J segment lost 2 bases and the V segment lost 4 bases, leaving 3 bases of the junction unmatched. The CDR3 DNA reads as TGCGCCAGCAGCACCGGGACTAGCGGGGGGCAAGAGACCCAGTACTTC. It is translated as CASSTGTSGGQETQYF.

This clone was seen only a few times. The chain uses TRBV27 and TRBJ2-5; possible D gene TRBD1, 5 bases. Trimming left V 5 bases short and J 7 bases short, with 17 bases between. Germline values: CDR1 MNHEY, CDR2 SMNVEV (reference sequence). The CDR3 loop spans 14 amino acids. CDR3 amino acids: CASSPTQGAGTQYF. The CDR3 region has the DNA TGTGCCAGCAGTCCGACTCAGGGTGCTGGGACCCAGTACTTC.

The chain uses TRBV11-1 and TRBJ2-4; D possibly corresponds to TRBD1 (6 bases). The V end was cut by 6 bases, the J end by 1 base, with 25 bases between. The length of the CDR3 is 19 residues. Germline-derived CDR1 and CDR2 are SGHAT and FQDESV (reference sequence). The CDR3 sequence: CASSPPWGQGSEAKNIQYF. The CDR3 DNA is TGTGCCAGCAGTCCCCCTTGGGGCCAGGGGAGTGAGGCCAAAAACATTCAGTACTTC. Full variable domain (outside the CDR3, taken from reference TRBV11-1 and TRBJ2-4): EAEVAQSPRYKITEKSQAVAFWCDPISGHATLYWYRQILGQGPELLVQFQDESVVDDSQLPKDRFSAERLKGVDSTLKIQPAELGDSAMYLCASSPPWGQGSEAKNIQYFGAGTRLSVL.